Following are 19 T cell receptor beta chains from one sample sequenced in a study of T-cell reconstitution after alpha-beta-depleted transplantation in children. The TCRbeta library incorporated unique molecular identifiers. TCRdb re-analysed the PCR reads in MiXCR, keeping a single row per CDR3 protein. Of around 450,000 distinct CDR3 sequences detected, 43% appear once; the ten largest clones hold under 35%. Here the sequenced sample was PBMCs, taken before TCRalphabeta/CD19-depleted stem cell transplant. The receptors derive from a girl aged 2 to 9 with aplastic anemia, due to receive a stem cell transplant.

The rearrangement uses TRBV7-9 and TRBJ2-3; 8 nucleotides align to TRBD1. CDR3 size: 16 residues. With V trimmed by 5 bases and J by 6 bases, 13 bases remained unmatched. Germline CDR1 and CDR2: SEHNR and FQNEAQ (reference sequence). The CDR3 is CASSGPDRDLGDTQYF. The CDR3 DNA sequence: TGTGCCAGCAGCGGCCCGGACAGGGACTTGGGGGATACGCAGTATTTT.

This clonotype has at least ten counts. The V call is TRBV5-1, the J call TRBJ2-2; D might be TRBD1 (6 bases). Germline V CDR1 and CDR2: SGHRS, YFSETQ. V was shortened by 4 bases and J by 2 bases, with 12 bases between the two germline ends. This CDR3 spans 15 amino acids. In DNA form, the CDR3 reads TGCGCCAGCAGCCTGGACAGTGGTAACACCGGGGAGCTGTTTTTT. Protein sequence: CASSLDSGNTGELFF.

The V and J genes are TRBV20-1 and TRBJ2-7, with D perhaps matching TRBD1 or TRBD2 (5 bases each). Germline V gives CDR1 DFQATT, CDR2 SNEGSKA (reference sequence). The CDR3 is 14 amino acids. The ends were cut back, 5 bases at V and 2 bases at J, with 16 bases in the middle. The CDR3 DNA is TGCAGTGCTGGGTGGGGGACCCCTACCTACGAGCAGTACTTC. It translates to CSAGWGTPTYEQYF.

This clonotype was counted a few times. This chain links TRBV28 with TRBJ2-1, with TRBD2 matching 7 bases. With V trimmed by 0 bases and J by 7 bases, 9 bases remained unmatched. Germline V gives CDR1 MDHEN, CDR2 SYDVKM. CDR3 size: 16 residues. The CDR3 DNA sequence: TGTGCCAGCAGTTTATGGTCTAGCGGAGCTAAGAATGAGCAGTTCTTC. Amino acids: CASSLWSSGAKNEQFF.

At least ten counts were recorded for this clonotype. The chain combines TRBV3-1 with TRBJ1-1, with TRBD1 identical over 8 bases. CDR1 and CDR2 from the germline V gene are LGHDT and YNNKEL (reference sequence). Trimming removed 4 bases from V and 1 base from J; junction bases left unmatched: 5. This CDR3 comprises 15 residues. The CDR3 region is CASSPRTGRNTEAFF. The CDR3 nucleotides read TGTGCCAGCAGCCCCCGGACAGGGAGGAACACTGAAGCTTTCTTT. Full variable domain (rest looked up from reference TRBV3-1 and TRBJ1-1): DTAVSQTPKYLVTQMGNDKSIKCEQNLGHDTMYWYKQDSKKFLKIMFSYNNKELIINETVPNRFSPKSPDKAHLNLHINSLELGDSAVYFCASSPRTGRNTEAFFGQGTRLTVV.

V gene TRBV5-1 combines with J gene TRBJ2-3, with a possible D match to TRBD1 (6 bases). Trimming shortened V by 0 bases and J by 2 bases, and 13 bases separated the two germline ends. CDR3 length equals 16 residues. CDR1 is SGHRS and CDR2 is YFSETQ in the germline V gene. This CDR3 is CASSLEGTLYTDTQYF. CDR3 DNA sequence: TGCGCCAGCAGCTTGGAGGGGACACTATACACAGATACGCAGTATTTT.

This rearrangement joins TRBV14 to TRBJ2-7; 8 nucleotides align to TRBD2. V shed 3 bases and J 2 bases; nucleotides not matched to a gene: 3. In germline, CDR1 is SGHDN, CDR2 FVKESK. CDR3 length equals 14 residues. This chain's CDR3 is CASSHVAGPYEQYF. The CDR3 nucleotides are TGTGCCAGCAGCCATGTAGCGGGACCCTACGAGCAGTACTTC.

This clonotype has at least ten counts. The chain combines TRBV12-3 or TRBV12-4 with TRBJ1-5; TRBD1 might be the D (6 bases). Trimming shortened V by 3 bases and J by 5 bases, and 11 bases separated the two germline ends. The CDR3 loop spans 14 amino acids. The DNA of the CDR3 is TGTGCCAGCAGTTTTTGGGGGCCCGATCAGCCCCAGCATTTT. The encoded protein is CASSFWGPDQPQHF.

The chain carries TRBV5-4 and TRBJ2-1, with D perhaps being TRBD1 or TRBD2 (5 bases each). Deletions cut 3 bases from V and 6 bases from J, with 13 bases between. This CDR3 contains 14 residues. CDR1 SGHNT and CDR2 YYREEE come from the germline V gene (reference sequence). The CDR3 protein is CASSSGPAANEQFF. The CDR3 DNA sequence: TGTGCCAGCAGCTCGGGACCAGCGGCCAATGAGCAGTTCTTC. The full variable domain, its missing parts supplied by reference TRBV5-4 and TRBJ2-1, is ETGVTQSPTHLIKTRGQQVTLRCSSQSGHNTVSWYQQALGQGPQFIFQYYREEENGRGNFPPRFSGLQFPNYSSELNVNALELDDSALYLCASSSGPAANEQFFGPGTRLTVL.

The chain has TRBV4-1 and TRBJ2-7; D is undetermined. The CDR3 spans 13 residues. Germline CDR1 reads MGHRA; CDR2 reads YSYEKL. Trimming shortened V by 3 bases and J by 0 bases, and 6 bases separated the two germline ends. The CDR3, as DNA: TGCGCCAGCAGCCAGCTGGTCTCCTACGAGCAGTACTTC. As protein: CASSQLVSYEQYF.

This clonotype was picked up a small number of times. The gene calls are TRBV20-1 and TRBJ2-2; 9 bases line up with TRBD1. The trim removed 6 bases at V and 1 base at J, leaving 6 bases unmatched. Germline V lookup: CDR1 DFQATT, CDR2 SNEGSKA (reference sequence). The CDR3 loop spans 15 amino acids. CDR3 bases: TGCAGTGCCAGATCGGGACAGGGGAACACCGGGGAGCTGTTTTTT. Its protein is CSARSGQGNTGELFF.

This clonotype was observed a single time. The V gene is TRBV20-1, the J gene TRBJ2-7; possible D gene TRBD2, 5 bases. Trimming took off 1 base at V and 3 bases at J, with 19 bases between the two ends. CDR1 is DFQATT, CDR2 SNEGSKA, per germline (reference sequence). This CDR3 comprises 16 residues. Here the CDR3 reads CSARGLLVPRDYEQYF. CDR3 DNA sequence: TGCAGTGCTAGAGGCTTGCTGGTCCCTCGGGACTACGAGCAGTACTTC.

The V gene is TRBV28, the J gene TRBJ1-1; a weak D match, TRBD1 (6 bases). V shed 7 bases and J shed 8 bases, with 20 bases lying between them. Looked up from germline, CDR1 is MDHEN and CDR2 is SYDVKM. The CDR3 spans 14 residues. CDR3 in DNA: TGTGCCAGCAAACCTACTCGGGGGCTAGGAGAAGCTTTCTTT. Amino acids: CASKPTRGLGEAFF. The entire variable domain, with the rest obtained from reference TRBV28 and TRBJ1-1, is as follows: DVKVTQSSRYLVKRTGEKVFLECVQDMDHENMFWYRQDPGLGLRLIYFSYDVKMKEKGDIPEGYSVSREKKERFSLILESASTNQTSMYLCASKPTRGLGEAFFGQGTRLTVV.

The chain couples TRBV7-3 to TRBJ2-6; no definite D call. CDR1 is SGHTA, CDR2 FQGTGA, per germline. Trimming took off 5 bases at V and 2 bases at J, with 13 bases between the two ends. This CDR3 has 16 amino acids. Here the CDR3 reads CASSPRHQTGANVLTF. The CDR3 nucleotides read TGTGCCAGCAGCCCACGACACCAAACTGGGGCCAACGTCCTGACTTTC.

This clonotype was recorded at least ten times. This chain joins TRBV20-1 and TRBJ2-1; unclear D gene. The CDR3 is made up of 12 amino acids. CDR1 and CDR2 (germline): DFQATT, SNEGSKA (reference sequence). For the CDR3, the DNA is TGCAGCGCCGGGCCCTTATACAATGAGCAGTTCTTC. Amino acid sequence: CSAGPLYNEQFF.

Details on this clonotype: Being one base from a much bigger clone, this may be a read error. This chain joins TRBV6-4 and TRBJ2-1, with D maybe TRBD1 (7 bases). CDR3 length: 13 amino acids. CDR1 and CDR2 (germline): MRHNA, SNTAGT. V lost 2 bases and J 6 bases, leaving 8 bases between the germline ends. CDR3 sequence reads: CASSDQGGNEQFF. The CDR3 bases are TGTGCCAGCAGTGACCAGGGGGGCAATGAGCAGTTCTTC.

This clonotype has ten or more counts. V gene TRBV20-1 combines with J gene TRBJ2-2, with a tentative D call TRBD2 (7 bases). Per the germline V gene, CDR1 is DFQATT and CDR2 is SNEGSKA (reference sequence). V gave up 5 bases and J gave up 6 bases, with 16 bases separating them. The CDR3 is 14 amino acids. CDR3 nucleotides: TGCAGTGCTCCAAGGGGGGGCGCGGCCGGGGAGCTGTTTTTT. This sequence encodes CSAPRGGAAGELFF.

The chain couples TRBV9 to TRBJ1-1, with a tentative D call TRBD1 (5 bases). Germline V gene sequence: CDR1 SGDLS, CDR2 YYNGEE. V was pared by 0 bases and J by 5 bases, with 17 bases between. The CDR3 covers 16 residues. The chain's CDR3 is CASSVAGVGGRTEAFF. The CDR3 DNA sequence: TGTGCCAGCAGCGTAGCGGGCGTTGGGGGTCGGACTGAAGCTTTCTTT.

The chain carries TRBV7-2 and TRBJ2-5, with 7 bases aligning to TRBD1. The CDR3 runs 15 residues. The junction had 13 bases not matched to a gene; V was cut back by 7 bases and J by 5 bases. CDR1 and CDR2 from the germline V gene are SGHTA and FQGNSA. The CDR3 DNA sequence: TGTGCCAGCACCAACGAAGACAGGGAAGCGGAGACCCAGTACTTC. Protein product: CASTNEDREAETQYF.